The 32 T cell receptor beta chains presented below share a single source sample, sequenced in a study of T cell changes during pregnancy in multiple sclerosis. Some clones are missing from TCRdb's copy, which holds only in-frame ones; the method was immunoSEQ multiplex PCR. The table lists 75,000 to 95,000 clones, under 95% of them singletons, with under 0.95% in the top ten. The source was peripheral blood, collected before pregnancy. These receptor sequences come from a female donor with multiple sclerosis, enrolled in a pregnancy study.

V is TRBV5-1 and J is TRBJ2-7; tentatively, D is TRBD1 (5 bases). There are 13 residues in the CDR3. Trimming took 2 bases from V and 7 from J, leaving 13 bases between them. The germline V gene has CDR1 SGHRS and CDR2 YFSETQ. CDR3 sequence (DNA): TGCGCCAGCAGCTTACAGGATACTCGGGAGCAGTACTTC. Its protein product is CASSLQDTREQYF.

The sample holds one count of this clone. The genes are TRBV19 and TRBJ2-7; the match to TRBD2 covers 7 bases. V gave up 11 bases and J gave up 3 bases; unmatched junction bases: 19. Germline values: CDR1 LNHDA, CDR2 SQIVND (reference sequence). This CDR3 is built from 16 residues. The CDR3 spells CAGWEGPSIWIYEQYF. For the CDR3, the DNA is TGTGCCGGATGGGAGGGACCAAGCATCTGGATCTACGAGCAGTACTTC.

V usage is TRBV6-5 and J usage is TRBJ2-7, with D possibly being TRBD2 (6 bases). V was pared by 6 bases and J by 5 bases, with 20 bases between. This CDR3 has 15 residues. The germline CDR1 and CDR2 sequences are MNHEY and SVGAGI. The CDR3 bases are TGTGCCAGCAGCTCCGACGTCTTAGCGGTGCACGAGCAGTACTTC. Its protein product is CASSSDVLAVHEQYF.

The chain uses TRBV18 and TRBJ1-3; perhaps TRBD1 as D (6 bases). V was trimmed by 3 bases and J by 0 bases, leaving 18 bases between them. Germline values: CDR1 KGHSH, CDR2 LQKENI. The CDR3 consists of 18 residues. CDR3 amino acids: CASSPLRVPRGSGNTIYF. The CDR3 nucleotides read TGTGCCAGCTCACCCCTAAGAGTGCCCAGGGGCTCTGGAAACACCATATATTTT.

The chain recombines TRBV15 with TRBJ1-4; D is perhaps TRBD1 (5 bases). The CDR3 consists of 15 residues. Trimming shortened V by 5 bases and J by 6 bases, and 16 bases separated the two germline ends. Germline lookup yields CDR1 LNHNV and CDR2 YYDKDF (reference sequence). CDR3 DNA: TGTGCCACCAGCTACGGGACTGGTGGGGATGAAAAACTGTTTTTT. Translation: CATSYGTGGDEKLFF.

CDR3 amino acids: CASRALLRDRGSDLGNTIYF. The CDR3 coding sequence is TGTGCCAGCAGGGCTTTGCTCCGGGACAGGGGATCGGATCTTGGAAACACCATATATTTT. The chain combines TRBV2 with TRBJ1-3, with TRBD1 matching over 10 bases. Germline CDR1 is SNHLY and CDR2 is FYNNEI. This CDR3 spans 20 amino acids. The ends lost 6 bases at V and 3 bases at J; junction bases unmatched: 20.

The chain is built from TRBV15 and TRBJ2-1, with 8 nucleotides matching TRBD2. The CDR3 totals 14 residues. Germline loops: CDR1 LNHNV, CDR2 YYDKDF (reference sequence). The ends lost 5 bases at V and 8 bases at J; junction bases unmatched: 8. The CDR3 DNA reads as TGTGCCACCAGCCGGATTTCGGGGGGGTATGAGCAGTTCTTC. Translation gives CATSRISGGYEQFF.

CDR3 region: CASSQGTITWTGNEQFF. CDR3 DNA: TGTGCCAGCAGCCAAGGGACGATAACTTGGACTGGCAATGAGCAGTTCTTC. V is TRBV14 and J is TRBJ2-1; D is possibly TRBD2 (5 bases). CDR1 is SGHDN, CDR2 FVKESK, per germline. The V end lost 1 base, the J end lost 6 bases, and 19 bases lay between the germline ends. The length of the CDR3 is 17 residues. Based on the CDR3 plus reference TRBV14 and TRBJ2-1, the full variable domain is EAGVTQFPSHSVIEKGQTVTLRCDPISGHDNLYWYRRVMGKEIKFLLHFVKESKQDESGMPNNRFLAERTGGTYSTLKVQPAELEDSGVYFCASSQGTITWTGNEQFFGPGTRLTVL.

The genes are TRBV28 and TRBJ1-5, with D possibly matching TRBD1 (5 bases). Trimming removed 5 bases at V and 6 bases at J, with 14 bases between. The length of the CDR3 is 14 residues. Germline CDR1 MDHEN, CDR2 SYDVKM. CDR3 protein: CASSMGLGVQPQHF. CDR3 nucleotides: TGTGCCAGCAGTATGGGCCTAGGGGTTCAGCCCCAGCATTTT.

This chain connects TRBV4-1 to TRBJ2-5; D ambiguous. Germline CDR1 MGHRA, CDR2 YSYEKL. CDR3 size: 13 residues. V gave up 0 bases and J gave up 2 bases, with 4 bases separating them. Written as DNA, the CDR3 is TGCGCCAGCAGCCAAGAGACACAAGAGACCCAGTACTTC. This codes for CASSQETQETQYF.

This rearrangement joins TRBV5-1 to TRBJ1-4; 7 bases are a match to TRBD1. CDR1 and CDR2 (germline): SGHRS, YFSETQ. CDR3 size: 14 residues. V lost 3 bases and J lost 7; bases outside the gene matches: 6. Here the CDR3 DNA reads TGCGCCAGCAGCTCCCGGGACAGCAGTGAAAAACTGTTTTTT. It encodes CASSSRDSSEKLFF.

The genes are TRBV28 and TRBJ2-3; 7 bases match TRBD2. V shed 6 bases and J 4 bases; nucleotides not matched to a gene: 7. The CDR3 consists of 14 residues. Germline CDR1 is MDHEN and CDR2 is SYDVKM. CDR3 sequence reads: CASSPPGGADTQYF. CDR3 sequence (DNA): TGTGCCAGCAGCCCCCCGGGGGGAGCAGATACGCAGTATTTT.

The gene calls are TRBV15 and TRBJ1-4; D not certain. This CDR3 has 15 residues. Per the germline V gene, CDR1 is LNHNV and CDR2 is YYDKDF (reference sequence). V was trimmed by 1 base and J by 4 bases, leaving 10 bases between them. DNA for the CDR3: TGTGCCACCAGCAGAGCCGGGAGCTATAATGAAAAACTGTTTTTT. Protein: CATSRAGSYNEKLFF.

This chain connects TRBV30 to TRBJ2-5, with a possible D match to TRBD1 (6 bases). The J call may be mistaken, given a closer DNA end match to TRBJ2-7. Germline values: CDR1 GTSNPN, CDR2 SVGIG (reference sequence). The CDR3 runs to 14 residues. CDR3 sequence reads: CAWSVGGGPYEQYF. The CDR3 DNA sequence: TGTGCCTGGAGTGTTGGGGGCGGTCCCTACGAGCAGTACTTC.

The chain recombines TRBV4-2 with TRBJ1-6; D is unclear. Germline values: CDR1 LGHNA, CDR2 YNFKEQ. The CDR3 length is 13 residues. Trimming removed 0 bases at V and 8 bases at J, with 5 bases between. The CDR3 loop is CASSQEGDSPLHF. CDR3 in DNA: TGTGCCAGCAGCCAAGAGGGAGATTCACCCCTCCACTTT.

This chain links TRBV6-5 with TRBJ1-2, with 8 bases identical to TRBD1. This CDR3 contains 15 residues. Germline V CDR1 and CDR2: MNHEY, SVGAGI. V gave up 4 bases and J gave up 3 bases; unmatched junction bases: 7. Here the CDR3 DNA reads TGTGCCAGCAGTTTACTTCGACAGGGGTACTATGGCTACACCTTC. Translated: CASSLLRQGYYGYTF.

The chain combines TRBV11-1 with TRBJ2-5, with 8 bases that match TRBD1. CDR1 and CDR2 (germline): SGHAT, FQDESV (reference sequence). With 2 bases clipped from V and 2 bases from J, the junction kept 4 bases outside the gene matches. The CDR3 spans 15 residues. The CDR3 nucleotides read TGTGCCAGCAGCTTAATATGGACAGGGCAAGAGACCCAGTACTTC. As protein: CASSLIWTGQETQYF.

The chain has TRBV25-1 and TRBJ1-4, with 8 bases identical to TRBD1. The ends lost 9 bases at V and 2 bases at J; junction bases unmatched: 14. Germline-derived CDR1 and CDR2 are MGHDK and SYGVNS. This CDR3 is built from 17 residues. The CDR3 reads CARVEDRGDGTNEKLFF. The CDR3, as DNA: TGTGCCAGAGTAGAAGACAGGGGCGATGGGACTAATGAAAAACTGTTTTTT.

This chain connects TRBV6-4 to TRBJ1-2; 7 positions agree with TRBD1. Losses at the gene ends were 6 bases for V and 2 bases for J; bases not matched to a gene: 6. Germline CDR1 MRHNA, CDR2 SNTAGT. The CDR3 length is 14 residues. The CDR3 DNA reads as TGTGCCAGCAGCGAGAGACAGGGAAACTATGGCTACACCTTC. It encodes CASSERQGNYGYTF.

The CDR3 DNA reads TGCGCCAGCAGCTTGGCCGGAGGGTTTAGGGCCTACGAGCAGTACTTC. Translated: CASSLAGGFRAYEQYF. This chain joins TRBV5-1 and TRBJ2-7; D perhaps matches TRBD2 (6 bases). V lost 0 bases, J lost 2 bases, and 15 bases lay in between. This CDR3 spans 16 amino acids. Germline CDR1 is SGHRS and CDR2 is YFSETQ.

The chain has TRBV4-1 and TRBJ2-1; 7 bases line up with TRBD2. This CDR3 spans 15 amino acids. CDR1 and CDR2 (germline): MGHRA, YSYEKL. V lost 4 bases and J lost 6; bases outside the gene matches: 9. The CDR3 nucleotides read TGCGCCAGCAGCCTCCGGGCGGGAGTGGTCAATGAGCAGTTCTTC. This encodes CASSLRAGVVNEQFF.

The chain links TRBV21-1 to TRBJ1-2. TRBV21-1 is a recognized pseudogene. CDR3 length: 12 residues. CDR3 loop: CASSKEEVGYTF. Here the CDR3 DNA reads TGTGCCAGCAGCAAAGAAGAGGTAGGCTACACCTTC.

Written as DNA, the CDR3 is TGTGCCAGCAGTGAAGCCCAGGGCAATCAGCCCCAGCATTTT. Protein: CASSEAQGNQPQHF. This rearrangement joins TRBV2 to TRBJ1-5; no clear D. Germline assignment: CDR1 SNHLY and CDR2 FYNNEI. Trimming pared 0 bases from V and 2 bases from J, leaving 5 bases between. CDR3 length: 14 amino acids.

This clone was recorded once. At one boundary the junction diverges from the germline segment, which might be a read error. The gene calls are TRBV19 and TRBJ2-7; 12 bases map to TRBD1. This CDR3 has 15 residues. From germline, CDR1 is LNHDA and CDR2 SQIVND (reference sequence). The CDR3 coding sequence is TGTGCCAGTAGCATAGGGACAGGGGGCGTCTACGAGCAGTACTTC. Protein: CASSIGTGGVYEQYF.

CDR3: CASSVALGGVNTGELFF. CDR3 DNA: TGTGCCAGCAGCGTAGCTCTGGGCGGGGTGAACACCGGGGAGCTGTTTTTT. The chain couples TRBV9 to TRBJ2-2, with D maybe TRBD2 (6 bases). CDR3 length: 17 residues. The V end was cut by 0 bases, the J end by 1 base, with 13 bases between. Germline V CDR1 and CDR2: SGDLS, YYNGEE.

This chain connects TRBV5-1 to TRBJ2-1; 8 bases are a match to TRBD2. Germline lookup yields CDR1 SGHRS and CDR2 YFSETQ. The CDR3 loop spans 16 amino acids. With 4 bases clipped from V and 7 bases from J, the junction kept 13 bases outside the gene matches. Written as DNA, the CDR3 is TGCGCCAGCAGCCCGGCATCGGGGGGGCCCAGGAATGAGCAGTTCTTC. Its protein is CASSPASGGPRNEQFF.

This chain connects TRBV9 to TRBJ2-2, with no clear D. Germline-derived CDR1 and CDR2 are SGDLS and YYNGEE. V lost 1 base and J lost 2, with 9 bases in between. The CDR3 runs to 15 residues. The CDR3 loop reads CASSVLLYNTGELFF. CDR3 nucleotides: TGTGCCAGCAGCGTACTTCTCTACAACACCGGGGAGCTGTTTTTT. Full variable domain (rest looked up from reference TRBV9 and TRBJ2-2): DSGVTQTPKHLITATGQRVTLRCSPRSGDLSVYWYQQSLDQGLQFLIQYYNGEERAKGNILERFSAQQFPDLHSELNLSSLELGDSALYFCASSVLLYNTGELFFGEGSRLTVL.

The table lists this clone with a count of one. The chain employs TRBV28 and TRBJ1-5; a weak D match, TRBD1 (6 bases). V was shortened by 9 bases and J by 2 bases, with 23 bases between the two germline ends. The CDR3 loop spans 17 amino acids. The germline V gene has CDR1 MDHEN and CDR2 SYDVKM. The CDR3, as DNA: TGTGCCAGTCAAAGGGTGCAGGGACAACGTCGCAATCAGCCCCAGCATTTT. This encodes CASQRVQGQRRNQPQHF.

The V gene is TRBV29-1, the J gene TRBJ2-7, with TRBD1 matching over 7 bases. V trimming: 2 bases; J trimming: 5 bases; junction bases outside the gene matches: 3. CDR3 size: 12 residues. Germline V gene sequence: CDR1 SQVTM, CDR2 ANQGSEA. CDR3 nucleotide sequence: TGCAGCGTTGAACCGGGACAGAACGAGCAGTACTTC. Residues: CSVEPGQNEQYF.

The chain recombines TRBV4-1 with TRBJ2-1; 7 bases map to TRBD1. The junction had 6 bases not matched to a gene; V was cut back by 2 bases and J by 2 bases. The CDR3 contains 16 residues. Per the germline V gene, CDR1 is MGHRA and CDR2 is YSYEKL. The CDR3 bases are TGCGCCAGCAGCCAACAAACAGGGGCAACCTACAATGAGCAGTTCTTC. Translated, it gives CASSQQTGATYNEQFF.

The V gene is TRBV14, the J gene TRBJ2-1; TRBD2 matches at 12 bases. This CDR3 region has 18 residues. Germline CDR1 reads SGHDN; CDR2 reads FVKESK. Trimming removed 4 bases from V and 2 bases from J; junction bases left unmatched: 9. In DNA, the CDR3 is TGTGCCAGCAGCCCCCGACTAGCGGGAGCCCACCCCTACAATGAGCAGTTCTTC. Protein: CASSPRLAGAHPYNEQFF.

The chain recombines TRBV19 with TRBJ2-1; tentatively, D is TRBD1 (5 bases). Germline V lookup: CDR1 LNHDA, CDR2 SQIVND (reference sequence). V was pared by 5 bases and J by 0 bases, with 17 bases between. CDR3 length: 17 amino acids. CDR3 DNA sequence: TGTGCCAGTAGTTCAGTAACAGGCCTCAGCTCCTACAATGAGCAGTTCTTC. Residues: CASSSVTGLSSYNEQFF.